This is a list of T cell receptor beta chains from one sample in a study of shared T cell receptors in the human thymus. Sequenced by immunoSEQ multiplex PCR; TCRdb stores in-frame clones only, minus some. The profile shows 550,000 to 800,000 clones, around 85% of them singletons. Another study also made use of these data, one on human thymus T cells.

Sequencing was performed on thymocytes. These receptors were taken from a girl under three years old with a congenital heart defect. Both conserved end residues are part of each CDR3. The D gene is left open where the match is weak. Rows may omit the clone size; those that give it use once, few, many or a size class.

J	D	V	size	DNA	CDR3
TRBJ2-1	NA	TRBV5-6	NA	TGTGCCAGCAGCTTTCGCGGGGGCTACTCCTACAATGAGCAGTTCTTC	CASSFRGGYSYNEQFF
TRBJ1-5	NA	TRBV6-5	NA	TGTGCCAGCAGGATGACAGTTTTAGGCAATCAGCCCCAGCATTTT	CASRMTVLGNQPQHF
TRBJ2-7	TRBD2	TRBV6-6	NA	TGTGCCAGCAGACTTTTAGCGGGGGGGCAGAACGAGCAGTACTTC	CASRLLAGGQNEQYF
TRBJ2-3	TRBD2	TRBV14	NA	TGTGCCAGCAGGTGGTCCGGGGGGAGCACAGATACGCAGTATTTT	CASRWSGGSTDTQYF
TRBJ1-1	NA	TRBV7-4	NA	TGTGCCAGCAGGACCGCAGGGGCGGACATGAACACTGAAGCTTTCTTT	CASRTAGADMNTEAFF
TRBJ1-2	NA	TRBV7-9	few	TGTGCCAGCTATTCGCAGGCTACAAACAGGGATTCGGCCTATGGCTACACCTTC	CASYSQATNRDSAYGYTF
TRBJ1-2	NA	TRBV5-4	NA	TGTGCCAGCAGCTTGATCAGGGCACGGGATGGCTACACCTTC	CASSLIRARDGYTF
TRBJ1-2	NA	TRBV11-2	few	TGTGCCAGCAGCCCCTCCAGGGGACATGGCTACACCTTC	CASSPSRGHGYTF
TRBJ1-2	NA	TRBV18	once	TGTGCCAGTATCCAGGAGGGGCTGCGGGGCTACACCTTC	CASIQEGLRGYTF
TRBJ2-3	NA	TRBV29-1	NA	TGCAGCGTTACAGCAGTCTGGGAGTACCATCACGGATACACAGATACGCAGTATTTT	CSVTAVWEYHHGYTDTQYF
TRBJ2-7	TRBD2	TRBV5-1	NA	TGCGCCAGCAGCTTGGAACTAGCGGGGGACTACGAGCAGTACTTC	CASSLELAGDYEQYF
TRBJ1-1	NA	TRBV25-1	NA	TGTGCCAGCAGTGACAGGGCAGGATGGACTGAAGCTTTCTTT	CASSDRAGWTEAFF
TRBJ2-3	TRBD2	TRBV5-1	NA	TGCGCCAGCAGCTTGGGTGGGACTACACAGCGCGACACAGATACGCAGTATTTT	CASSLGGTTQRDTDTQYF
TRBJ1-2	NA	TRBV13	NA	TGTGCCAGCAGCTTTTGGATTAGGACAGATGAAGGCTACACCTTC	CASSFWIRTDEGYTF